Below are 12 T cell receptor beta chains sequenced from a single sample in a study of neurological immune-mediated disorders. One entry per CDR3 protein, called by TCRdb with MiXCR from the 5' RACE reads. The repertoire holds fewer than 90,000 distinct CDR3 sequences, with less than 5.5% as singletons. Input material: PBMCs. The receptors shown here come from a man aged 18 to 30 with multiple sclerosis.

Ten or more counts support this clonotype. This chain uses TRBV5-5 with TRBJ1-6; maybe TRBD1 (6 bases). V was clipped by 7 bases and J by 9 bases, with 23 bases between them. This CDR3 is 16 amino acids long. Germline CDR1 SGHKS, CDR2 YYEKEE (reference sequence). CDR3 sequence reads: CASGYAYRQAGSPLHF. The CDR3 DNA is TGTGCCAGCGGCTATGCCTATCGACAGGCCGGTTCACCCCTCCACTTT.

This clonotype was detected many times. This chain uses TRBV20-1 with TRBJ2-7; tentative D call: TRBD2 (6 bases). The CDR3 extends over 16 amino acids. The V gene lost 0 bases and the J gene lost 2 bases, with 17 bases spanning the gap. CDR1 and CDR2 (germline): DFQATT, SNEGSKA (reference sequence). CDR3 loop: CSARDMTGTGAYEQYF. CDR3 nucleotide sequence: TGCAGTGCTAGAGACATGACCGGGACGGGAGCCTACGAGCAGTACTTC.

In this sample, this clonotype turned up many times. The CDR3 reads CASSSFRQGSNQPQHF. In DNA form, the CDR3 reads TGTGCCAGCAGCTCCTTCCGACAGGGAAGCAATCAGCCCCAGCATTTT. The chain couples TRBV5-6 to TRBJ1-5; 7 nucleotides line up with TRBD1. Looked up from germline, CDR1 is SGHDT and CDR2 is YYEEEE. This CDR3 spans 16 amino acids. V gave up 3 bases and J gave up 1 base; unmatched junction bases: 7.

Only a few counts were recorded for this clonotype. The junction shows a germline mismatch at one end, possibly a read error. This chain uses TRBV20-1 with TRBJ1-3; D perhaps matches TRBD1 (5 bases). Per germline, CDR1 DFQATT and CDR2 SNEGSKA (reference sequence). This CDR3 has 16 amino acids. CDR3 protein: CSARGNRHSYGNTIYF. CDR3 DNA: TGCAGTGCCAGAGGGAACAGGCACTCTTATGGAAACACCATATATTTT.

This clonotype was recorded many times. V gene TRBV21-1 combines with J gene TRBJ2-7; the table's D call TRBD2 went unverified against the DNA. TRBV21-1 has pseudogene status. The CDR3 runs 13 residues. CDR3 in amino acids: CASSTGAACEQYF. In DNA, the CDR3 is TGTGCCAGTTCGACTGGCGCAGCCTGCGAGCAGTACTTC.

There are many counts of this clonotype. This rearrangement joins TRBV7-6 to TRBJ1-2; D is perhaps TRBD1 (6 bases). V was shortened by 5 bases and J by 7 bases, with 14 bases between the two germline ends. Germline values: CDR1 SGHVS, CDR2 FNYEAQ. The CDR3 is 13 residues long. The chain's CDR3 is CASSIQGTLGYTF. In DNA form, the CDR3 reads TGTGCCAGCAGCATTCAGGGGACCCTTGGCTACACCTTC.

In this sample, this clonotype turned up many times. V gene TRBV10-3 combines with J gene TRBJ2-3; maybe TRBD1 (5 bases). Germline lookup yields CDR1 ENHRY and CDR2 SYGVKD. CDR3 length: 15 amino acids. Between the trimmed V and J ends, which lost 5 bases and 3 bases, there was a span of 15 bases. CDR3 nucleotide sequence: TGTGCCATCAGTACCTCCGACAGTAAAACAGATACGCAGTATTTT. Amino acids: CAISTSDSKTDTQYF.

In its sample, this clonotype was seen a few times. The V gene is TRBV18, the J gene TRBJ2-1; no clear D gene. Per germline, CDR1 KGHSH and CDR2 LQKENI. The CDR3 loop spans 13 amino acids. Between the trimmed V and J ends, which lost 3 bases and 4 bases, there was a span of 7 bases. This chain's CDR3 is CASSPSRYNEQFF. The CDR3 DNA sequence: TGTGCCAGCTCACCGTCCAGATACAATGAGCAGTTCTTC.

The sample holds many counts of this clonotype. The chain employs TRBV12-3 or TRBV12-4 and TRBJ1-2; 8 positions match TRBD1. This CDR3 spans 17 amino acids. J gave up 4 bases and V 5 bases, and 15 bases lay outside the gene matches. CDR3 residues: CASSRTGSGQAAYGYTF. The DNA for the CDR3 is TGTGCCAGCAGTCGAACGGGCTCGGGACAGGCAGCCTATGGCTACACCTTC.

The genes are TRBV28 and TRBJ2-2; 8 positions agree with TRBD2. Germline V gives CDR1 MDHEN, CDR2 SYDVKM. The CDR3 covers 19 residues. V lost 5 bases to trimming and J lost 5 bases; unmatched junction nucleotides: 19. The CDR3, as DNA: TGTGCCAGCAGTCTCGGACGACTTGGCAGCGGGAGTCAGACCGGGGAGCTGTTTTTT. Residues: CASSLGRLGSGSQTGELFF.

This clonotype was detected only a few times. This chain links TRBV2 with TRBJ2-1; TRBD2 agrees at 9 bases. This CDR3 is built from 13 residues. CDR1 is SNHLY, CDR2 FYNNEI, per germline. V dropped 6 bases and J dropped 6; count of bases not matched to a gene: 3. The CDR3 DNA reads TGTGCCAGCAGGGGACTAGCTGGCAATGAGCAGTTCTTC. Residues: CASRGLAGNEQFF.

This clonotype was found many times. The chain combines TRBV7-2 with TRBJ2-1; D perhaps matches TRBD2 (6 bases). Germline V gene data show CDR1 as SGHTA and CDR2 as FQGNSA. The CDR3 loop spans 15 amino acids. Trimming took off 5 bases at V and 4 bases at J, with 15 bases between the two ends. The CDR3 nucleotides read TGTGCCAGCAGCGGTACCGGGACTGTATACAATGAGCAGTTCTTC. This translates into CASSGTGTVYNEQFF.